This T cell receptor (beta chain) was identified during a study of cytomegalovirus exposure and HLA in healthy donors. Primers for the PCR totalled 60 Vbeta and 13 Jbeta. The method was immunoSEQ multiplex PCR; TCRdb's version includes in-frame clones alone and lacks a portion of them. The sample has approximately 46,000 clones; approximately 68% are singletons. Overall study results and limits: TCR beta V segments were, for the most part, productive about 87% or about 30% of the time in an earlier analysis. In a later analysis, V- and J-gene trimming of beta chains associated with a DCLRE1C missense variant, replicated independently. Reported results showed that the classifier diagnosed cytomegalovirus status with high specificity and sensitivity.

In regard to this clone: The antigen is unknown.

V shed 0 bases, J shed 1 base, and the junction held 8 bases outside the gene matches. Germline V gene sequence: CDR1 LGHNA, CDR2 YNFKEQ. The CDR3 loop spans 17 amino acids. The donors comprised healthy bone marrow donors. The chain links TRBV4-2 to TRBJ2-5; TRBD2 matches at 7 bases. Sequencing was carried out using PBMCs. The receptor's source is a young man in good health and CMV-seronegative. The DNA of the CDR3 is TGTGCCAGCAGCCAAGATCCGAGCGGGGCCGTCCAAGAGACCCAGTACTTC. Amino acids: CASSQDPSGAVQETQYF.